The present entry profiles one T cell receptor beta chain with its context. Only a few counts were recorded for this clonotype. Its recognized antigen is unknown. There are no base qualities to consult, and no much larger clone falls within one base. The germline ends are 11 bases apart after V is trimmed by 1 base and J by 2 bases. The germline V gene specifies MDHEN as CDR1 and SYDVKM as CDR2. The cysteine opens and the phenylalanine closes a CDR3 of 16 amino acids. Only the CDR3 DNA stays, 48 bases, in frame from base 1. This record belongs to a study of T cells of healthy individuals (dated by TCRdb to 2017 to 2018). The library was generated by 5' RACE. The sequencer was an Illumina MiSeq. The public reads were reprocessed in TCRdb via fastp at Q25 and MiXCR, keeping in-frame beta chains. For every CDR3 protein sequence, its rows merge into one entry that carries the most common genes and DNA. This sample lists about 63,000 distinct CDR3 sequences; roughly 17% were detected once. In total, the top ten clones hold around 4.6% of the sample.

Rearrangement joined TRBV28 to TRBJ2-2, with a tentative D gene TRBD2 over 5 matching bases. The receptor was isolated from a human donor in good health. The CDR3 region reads CASSLSTGLNTGELFF. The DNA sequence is TGTGCCAGCAGTTTATCGACTGGACTCAACACCGGGGAGCTGTTTTTT.